The 7 T cell receptor beta chains below were found in one sample sequenced in a study of cytomegalovirus exposure and HLA in healthy donors. Researchers ran the PCR with 60 Vbeta and 13 Jbeta primers. TCRdb keeps only in-frame clones here, not all; method: immunoSEQ multiplex PCR. The sample lists about 150,000 clones, 80% seen once, with 13% to 15% in the top ten. The sample was PBMCs. The receptors here all came from a woman aged 40 to 50 in good health and CMV-seronegative.

In regard to this clone: One end of the junction fails to match germline, which may point to a read error. The chain employs TRBV9 and TRBJ2-7; D remains unclear. Per germline, CDR1 SGDLS and CDR2 YYNGEE. The CDR3 runs 16 residues. The CDR3 region is CASSVTPLRPPYAQYF. The CDR3 DNA is TGTGCCAGCAGCGTCACCCCTTTACGTCCCCCCTACGCGCAGTACTTC.

This chain connects TRBV25-1 to TRBJ2-4, with TRBD2 as a possible D gene (5 bases). V gave up 1 base and J gave up 12 bases, with 16 bases separating them. The CDR3 runs 14 residues. Germline V CDR1 and CDR2: MGHDK, SYGVNS. The CDR3 DNA is TGTGCCAGCAGTGAATTCGGGGAGCCTCACAGTCAGTACTTC. It encodes CASSEFGEPHSQYF.

This clone was observed once. The chain employs TRBV10-3 and TRBJ2-5; D is possibly TRBD2 (5 bases). The length of the CDR3 is 14 residues. Germline V gene sequence: CDR1 ENHRY, CDR2 SYGVKD. Trimming took 2 bases from V and 1 from J, leaving 8 bases between them. This CDR3 is CAISEDYVQETQYF. CDR3 coding DNA: TGTGCCATCAGTGAGGACTATGTCCAAGAGACCCAGTACTTC.

CDR3 DNA sequence: TGCGCCAGCAGCTGGGAGACTAGCGGGAGAGGCAGGGATACGCAGTATTTT. Encoded protein: CASSWETSGRGRDTQYF. The rearrangement uses TRBV5-1 and TRBJ2-3; 12 bases match TRBD2. CDR3 size: 17 residues. Germline lookup yields CDR1 SGHRS and CDR2 YFSETQ. V dropped 3 bases and J dropped 6; count of bases not matched to a gene: 11.

The rearrangement joins TRBV9 to TRBJ2-1, with TRBD1 matching over 10 bases. The CDR3 sequence is 15 residues long. The J segment lost 4 bases and the V segment lost 6 bases, leaving 7 bases of the junction unmatched. Per the germline V gene, CDR1 is SGDLS and CDR2 is YYNGEE. The chain's CDR3 is CASTPGQGDYNEQFF. CDR3 bases: TGTGCCAGCACTCCTGGACAGGGGGATTACAATGAGCAGTTCTTC. Variable domain in full (rest from reference TRBV9 and TRBJ2-1): DSGVTQTPKHLITATGQRVTLRCSPRSGDLSVYWYQQSLDQGLQFLIQYYNGEERAKGNILERFSAQQFPDLHSELNLSSLELGDSALYFCASTPGQGDYNEQFFGPGTRLTVL.

V and J are TRBV28 and TRBJ2-2; 8 bases fit TRBD1. V gave up 7 bases and J gave up 0 bases; unmatched junction bases: 4. The V gene's germline CDR1 is MDHEN and CDR2 SYDVKM. This CDR3 comprises 15 residues. CDR3 coding DNA: TGTGCCAGCAACGAACAGGGGGCGAACACCGGGGAGCTGTTTTTT. Translating it yields CASNEQGANTGELFF.

The rearrangement uses TRBV19 and TRBJ2-1, with D tentatively TRBD1 (6 bases). Trimming stripped 4 bases from V and 0 bases from J, with 13 bases between. CDR3 length equals 16 residues. CDR1 and CDR2 from the germline V gene are LNHDA and SQIVND (reference sequence). CDR3 in amino acids: CASSTGGDSSYNEQFF. In DNA form, the CDR3 reads TGTGCCAGTAGTACTGGGGGCGATAGCTCCTACAATGAGCAGTTCTTC.